The T cell receptor beta chain under discussion was sequenced for a study of blood T cell repertoires in COVID-19. Study in general: Acute and convalescent COVID-19 samples came from the United States, Italy and Spain.

TCRdb's table, derived via immunoSEQ multiplex PCR, lists solely in-frame clones and lacks some. The sample lists about 220,000 clones; 80% to 85% were seen once. The CDR3 has 13 residues. After removal of 6 bases from V and 1 base from J, the junction contained 2 bases not matched to a gene. The germline V gene encodes CDR1 ENHRY and CDR2 SYGVKD. The specimen was peripheral blood. This chain connects TRBV10-3 to TRBJ1-2; 7 bases are shared with TRBD1. This TCR was sampled from a woman aged 25 to 39 who had recovered from COVID-19. CDR3 DNA sequence: TGTGCCATCAGGGGGACAGTTAACTATGGCTACACCTTC. This gives the protein CAIRGTVNYGYTF.